This T cell receptor beta chain was sequenced in a study of cytomegalovirus exposure and HLA in healthy donors. Findings of the study overall: In a later analysis, TCR beta V- and J-gene trimming was associated with a missense DCLRE1C variant.

60 Vbeta and 13 Jbeta primers were used in PCR. Produced via immunoSEQ multiplex PCR; TCRdb's table is partial and in-frame only. This sample carries some 130,000 clones, about 76% of them seen once, and the ten largest clones take about 0.7%. For this clone: The antigen is not known.

The receptor was isolated from a man between 18 and 29 years old in good health and CMV-seronegative. Source material: PBMCs.

DNA for the CDR3: TGTGCCTGGAGCGATCCGACTAGATTCGGCACAGATACGCAGTATTTT. This codes for CAWSDPTRFGTDTQYF. The rearrangement joins TRBV30 to TRBJ2-3, with a weak D call TRBD2 (6 bases). Germline CDR1 GTSNPN, CDR2 SVGIG (reference sequence). The CDR3 totals 16 residues. Trimming pared 3 bases from V and 1 base from J, leaving 17 bases between. The variable domain in full, completed from reference TRBV30 and TRBJ2-3, reads SQTIHQWPATLVQPVGSPLSLECTVEGTSNPNLYWYRQAAGRGLQLLFYSVGIGQISSEVPQNLSASRPQDRQFILSSKKLLLSDSGFYLCAWSDPTRFGTDTQYFGPGTRLTVL.